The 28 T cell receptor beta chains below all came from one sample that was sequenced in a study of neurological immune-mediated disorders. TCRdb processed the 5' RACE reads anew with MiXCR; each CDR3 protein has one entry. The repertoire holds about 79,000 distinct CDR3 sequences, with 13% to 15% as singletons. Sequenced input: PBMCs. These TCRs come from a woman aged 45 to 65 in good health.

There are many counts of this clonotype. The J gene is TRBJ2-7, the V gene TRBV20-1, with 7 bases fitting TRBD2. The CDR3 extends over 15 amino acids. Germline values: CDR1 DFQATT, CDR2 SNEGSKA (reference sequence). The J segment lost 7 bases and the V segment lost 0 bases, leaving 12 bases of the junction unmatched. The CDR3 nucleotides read TGCAGTGCTAGAGACCCCCAGAGTGGGGGGGGTGAGCAGTACTTC. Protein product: CSARDPQSGGGEQYF.

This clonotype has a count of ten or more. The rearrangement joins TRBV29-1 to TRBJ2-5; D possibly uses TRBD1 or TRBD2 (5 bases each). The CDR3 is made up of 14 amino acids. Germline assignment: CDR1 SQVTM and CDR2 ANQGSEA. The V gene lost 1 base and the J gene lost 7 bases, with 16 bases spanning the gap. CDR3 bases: TGCAGCGTTGAAGCAGAGAGGGGTCGGGGGACCCAGTACTTC. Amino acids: CSVEAERGRGTQYF.

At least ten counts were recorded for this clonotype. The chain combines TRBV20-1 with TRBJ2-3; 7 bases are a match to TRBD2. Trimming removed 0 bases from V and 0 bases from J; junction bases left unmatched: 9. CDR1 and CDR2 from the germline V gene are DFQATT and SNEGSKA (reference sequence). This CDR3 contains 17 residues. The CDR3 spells CSARDPRSGASTDTQYF. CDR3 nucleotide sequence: TGCAGTGCTAGAGATCCCAGGAGCGGGGCTAGCACAGATACGCAGTATTTT.

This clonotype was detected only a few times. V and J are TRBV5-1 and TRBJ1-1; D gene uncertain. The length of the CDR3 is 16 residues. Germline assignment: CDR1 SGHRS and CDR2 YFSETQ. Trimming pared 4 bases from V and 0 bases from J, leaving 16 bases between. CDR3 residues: CASSLGRVTLNTEAFF. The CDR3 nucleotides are TGCGCCAGCAGCCTGGGGAGGGTTACCTTGAACACTGAAGCTTTCTTT.

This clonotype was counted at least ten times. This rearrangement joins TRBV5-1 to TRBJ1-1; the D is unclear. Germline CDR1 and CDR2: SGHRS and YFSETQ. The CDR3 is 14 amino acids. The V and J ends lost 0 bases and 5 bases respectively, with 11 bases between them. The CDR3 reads CASSLASGDTEAFF. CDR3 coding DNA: TGCGCCAGCAGCTTGGCCTCTGGGGATACTGAAGCTTTCTTT.

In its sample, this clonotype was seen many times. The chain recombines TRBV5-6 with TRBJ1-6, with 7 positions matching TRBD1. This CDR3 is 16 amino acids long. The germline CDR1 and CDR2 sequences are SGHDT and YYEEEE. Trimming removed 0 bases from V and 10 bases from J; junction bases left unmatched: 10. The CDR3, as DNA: TGTGCCAGCAGCTTGGAACGCGACAGGGTATGGTCACCCCTCCACTTT. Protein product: CASSLERDRVWSPLHF.

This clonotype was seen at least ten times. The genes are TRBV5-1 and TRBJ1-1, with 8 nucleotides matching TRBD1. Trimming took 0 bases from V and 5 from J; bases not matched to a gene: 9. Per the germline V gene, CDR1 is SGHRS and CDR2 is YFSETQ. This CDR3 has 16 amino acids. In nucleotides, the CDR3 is TGCGCCAGCAGCTTGGATGGCAGGGGGCGCCGGACTGAAGCTTTCTTT. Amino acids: CASSLDGRGRRTEAFF. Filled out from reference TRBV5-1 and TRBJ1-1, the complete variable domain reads KAGVTQTPRYLIKTRGQQVTLSCSPISGHRSVSWYQQTPGQGLQFLFEYFSETQRNKGNFPGRFSGRQFSNSRSEMNVSTLELGDSALYLCASSLDGRGRRTEAFFGQGTRLTVV.

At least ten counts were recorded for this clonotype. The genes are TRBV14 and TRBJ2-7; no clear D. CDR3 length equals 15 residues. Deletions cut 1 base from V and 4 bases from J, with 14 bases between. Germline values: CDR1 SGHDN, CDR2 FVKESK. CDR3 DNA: TGTGCCAGCAGCCAAGGGGGTAGGAATAGATACGAGCAGTACTTC. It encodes CASSQGGRNRYEQYF.

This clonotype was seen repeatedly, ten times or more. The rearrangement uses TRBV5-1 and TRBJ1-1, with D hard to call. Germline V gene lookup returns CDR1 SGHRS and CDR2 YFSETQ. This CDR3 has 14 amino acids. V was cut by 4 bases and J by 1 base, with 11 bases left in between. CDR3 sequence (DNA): TGCGCCAGCAGCCTGTTGGACGGGAACACTGAAGCTTTCTTT. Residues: CASSLLDGNTEAFF.

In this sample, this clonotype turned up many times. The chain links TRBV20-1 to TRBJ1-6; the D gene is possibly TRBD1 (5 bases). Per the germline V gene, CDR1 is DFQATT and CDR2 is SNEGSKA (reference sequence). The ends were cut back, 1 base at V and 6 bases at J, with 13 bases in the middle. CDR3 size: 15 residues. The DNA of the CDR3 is TGCAGTGCTAGAGTTCGAGGAGGGACTAATTCACCCCTCCACTTT. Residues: CSARVRGGTNSPLHF.

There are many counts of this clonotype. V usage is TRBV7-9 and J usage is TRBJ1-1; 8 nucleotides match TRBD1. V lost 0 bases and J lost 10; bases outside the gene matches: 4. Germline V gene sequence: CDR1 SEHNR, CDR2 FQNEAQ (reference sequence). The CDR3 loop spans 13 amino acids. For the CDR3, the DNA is TGTGCCAGCAGCTTAGCCCAGGGGGCGGCAGCTTTCTTT. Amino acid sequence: CASSLAQGAAAFF. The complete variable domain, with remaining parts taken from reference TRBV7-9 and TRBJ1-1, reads DTGVSQNPRHKITKRGQNVTFRCDPISEHNRLYWYRQTLGQGPEFLTYFQNEAQLEKSRLLSDRFSAERPKGSFSTLEIQRTEQGDSAMYLCASSLAQGAAAFFGQGTRLTVV.

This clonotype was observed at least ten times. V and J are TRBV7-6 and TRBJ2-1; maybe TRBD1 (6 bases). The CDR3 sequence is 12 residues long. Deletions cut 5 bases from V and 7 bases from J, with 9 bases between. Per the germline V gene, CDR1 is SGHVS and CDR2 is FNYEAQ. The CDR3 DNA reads TGTGCCAGCAGCATTAGGGGGAATGAGCAGTTCTTC. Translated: CASSIRGNEQFF.

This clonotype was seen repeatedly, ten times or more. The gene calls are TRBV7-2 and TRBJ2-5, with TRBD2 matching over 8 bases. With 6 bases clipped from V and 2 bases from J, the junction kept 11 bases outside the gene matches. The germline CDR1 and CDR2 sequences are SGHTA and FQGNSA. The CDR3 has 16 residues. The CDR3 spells CASSSGGASGQETQYF. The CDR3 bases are TGTGCCAGCAGTTCCGGGGGGGCTAGCGGGCAAGAGACCCAGTACTTC.

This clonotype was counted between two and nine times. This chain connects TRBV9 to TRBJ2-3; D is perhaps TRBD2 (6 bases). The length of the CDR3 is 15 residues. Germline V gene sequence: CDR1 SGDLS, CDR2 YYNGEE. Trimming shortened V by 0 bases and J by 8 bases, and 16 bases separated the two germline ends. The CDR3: CASSVVEAFGGTQYF. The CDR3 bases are TGTGCCAGCAGCGTAGTTGAAGCGTTCGGGGGTACGCAGTATTTT.

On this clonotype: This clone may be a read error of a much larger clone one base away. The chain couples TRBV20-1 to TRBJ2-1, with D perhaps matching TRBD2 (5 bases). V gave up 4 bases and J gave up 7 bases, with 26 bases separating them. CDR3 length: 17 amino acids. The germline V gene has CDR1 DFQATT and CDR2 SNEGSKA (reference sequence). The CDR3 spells CSAIDRLKGESLNEQFF. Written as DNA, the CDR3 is TGCAGTGCTATAGATCGGCTGAAGGGAGAGAGTTTGAATGAGCAGTTCTTC.

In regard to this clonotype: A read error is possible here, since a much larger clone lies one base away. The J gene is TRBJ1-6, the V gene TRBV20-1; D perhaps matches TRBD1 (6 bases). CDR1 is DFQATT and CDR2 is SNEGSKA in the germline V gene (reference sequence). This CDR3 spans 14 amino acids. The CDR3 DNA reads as TGCAGTGCCCCGAAGGGGGGGACTGATTCACCCCTCAACTTT. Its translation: CSAPKGGTDSPLNF.

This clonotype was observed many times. The CDR3 region has the DNA TGTGCCAGCACCTTACGGGCAGGCCAGAACACTGAAGCTTTCTTT. Translating it yields CASTLRAGQNTEAFF. V usage is TRBV12-3 or TRBV12-4 and J usage is TRBJ1-1, with unresolved D. This CDR3 has 15 amino acids. V was clipped by 7 bases and J by 1 base, with 16 bases between them.

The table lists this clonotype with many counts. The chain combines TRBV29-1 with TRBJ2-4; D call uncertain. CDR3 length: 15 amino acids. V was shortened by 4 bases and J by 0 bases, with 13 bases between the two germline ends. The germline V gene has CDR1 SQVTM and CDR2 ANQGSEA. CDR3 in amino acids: CSVVWQHLAKNIQYF. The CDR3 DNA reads TGCAGCGTTGTCTGGCAGCACCTAGCCAAAAACATTCAGTACTTC.

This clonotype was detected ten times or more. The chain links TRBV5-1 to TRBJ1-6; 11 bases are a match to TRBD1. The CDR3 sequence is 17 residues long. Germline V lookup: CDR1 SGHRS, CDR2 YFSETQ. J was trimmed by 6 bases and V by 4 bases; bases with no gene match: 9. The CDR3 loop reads CASSLGQGALFNSPLHF. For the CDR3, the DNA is TGCGCCAGCAGCCTTGGACAGGGGGCACTTTTTAATTCACCCCTCCACTTT.

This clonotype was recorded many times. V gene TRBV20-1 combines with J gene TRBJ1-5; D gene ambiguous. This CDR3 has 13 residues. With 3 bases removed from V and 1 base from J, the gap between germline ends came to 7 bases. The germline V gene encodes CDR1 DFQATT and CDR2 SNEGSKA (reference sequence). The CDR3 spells CSASRDSNQPQHF. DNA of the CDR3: TGCAGTGCTAGTAGAGACAGCAATCAGCCCCAGCATTTT.

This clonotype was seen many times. CDR3 sequence (DNA): TGCAGTGCTAAGAGGACCGGGGTTGGGACAGATACGCAGTATTTT. Its translation is CSAKRTGVGTDTQYF. The chain combines TRBV20-1 with TRBJ2-3, with D possibly matching TRBD2 (5 bases). This CDR3 region has 15 residues. CDR1 DFQATT and CDR2 SNEGSKA come from the germline V gene (reference sequence). The germline V and J ends were trimmed by 4 bases and 3 bases, with 17 bases remaining between them.

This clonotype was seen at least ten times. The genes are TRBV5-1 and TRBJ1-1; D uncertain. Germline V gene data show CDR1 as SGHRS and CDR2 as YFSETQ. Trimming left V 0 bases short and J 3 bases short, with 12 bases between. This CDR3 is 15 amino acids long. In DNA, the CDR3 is TGCGCCAGCAGCTTGGGCGGAAGACTTTACACTGAAGCTTTCTTT. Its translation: CASSLGGRLYTEAFF. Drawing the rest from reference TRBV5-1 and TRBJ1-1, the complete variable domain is KAGVTQTPRYLIKTRGQQVTLSCSPISGHRSVSWYQQTPGQGLQFLFEYFSETQRNKGNFPGRFSGRQFSNSRSEMNVSTLELGDSALYLCASSLGGRLYTEAFFGQGTRLTVV.

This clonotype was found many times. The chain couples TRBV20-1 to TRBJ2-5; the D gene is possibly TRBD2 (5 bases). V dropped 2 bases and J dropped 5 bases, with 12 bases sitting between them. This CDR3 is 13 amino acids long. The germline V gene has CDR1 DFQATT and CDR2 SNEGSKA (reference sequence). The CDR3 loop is CSARRVEDETQYF. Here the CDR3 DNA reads TGCAGTGCTAGAAGGGTGGAGGACGAGACCCAGTACTTC.

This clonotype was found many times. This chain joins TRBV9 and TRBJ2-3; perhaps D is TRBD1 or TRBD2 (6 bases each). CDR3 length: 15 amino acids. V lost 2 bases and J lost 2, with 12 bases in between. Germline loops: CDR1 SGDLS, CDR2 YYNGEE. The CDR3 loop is CASSVGGSLTDTQYF. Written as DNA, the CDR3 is TGTGCCAGCAGCGTCGGGGGCTCACTCACAGATACGCAGTATTTT.

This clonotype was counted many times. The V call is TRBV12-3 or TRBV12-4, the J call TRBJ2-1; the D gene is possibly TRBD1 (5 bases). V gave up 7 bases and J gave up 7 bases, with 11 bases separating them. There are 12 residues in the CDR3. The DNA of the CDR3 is TGTGCCAGCAACCTAAGGGGTAATGAGCAGTTCTTC. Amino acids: CASNLRGNEQFF.

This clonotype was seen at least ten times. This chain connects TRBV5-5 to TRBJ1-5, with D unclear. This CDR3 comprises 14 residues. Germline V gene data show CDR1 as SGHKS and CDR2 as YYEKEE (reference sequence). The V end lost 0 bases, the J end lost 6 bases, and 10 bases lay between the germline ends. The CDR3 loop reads CASSLAATAQPQHF. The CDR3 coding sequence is TGTGCCAGCAGCTTGGCCGCGACTGCTCAGCCCCAGCATTTT. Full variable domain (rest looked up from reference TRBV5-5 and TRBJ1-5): DAGVTQSPTHLIKTRGQQVTLRCSPISGHKSVSWYQQVLGQGPQFIFQYYEKEERGRGNFPDRFSARQFPNYSSELNVNALLLGDSALYLCASSLAATAQPQHFGDGTRLSIL.

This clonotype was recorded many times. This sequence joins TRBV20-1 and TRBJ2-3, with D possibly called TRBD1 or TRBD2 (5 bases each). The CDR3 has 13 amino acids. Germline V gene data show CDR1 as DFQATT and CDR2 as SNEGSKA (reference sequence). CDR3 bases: TGCAGCGGCCGGGACCCGGGCACAGATACGCAGTATTTT. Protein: CSGRDPGTDTQYF.

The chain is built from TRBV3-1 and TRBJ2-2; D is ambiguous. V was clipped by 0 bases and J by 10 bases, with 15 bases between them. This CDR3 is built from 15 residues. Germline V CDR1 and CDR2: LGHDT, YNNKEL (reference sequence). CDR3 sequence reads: CASSQDVLSTTELFF. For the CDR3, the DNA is TGTGCCAGCAGCCAAGATGTCCTTAGCACGACGGAGCTGTTTTTT.